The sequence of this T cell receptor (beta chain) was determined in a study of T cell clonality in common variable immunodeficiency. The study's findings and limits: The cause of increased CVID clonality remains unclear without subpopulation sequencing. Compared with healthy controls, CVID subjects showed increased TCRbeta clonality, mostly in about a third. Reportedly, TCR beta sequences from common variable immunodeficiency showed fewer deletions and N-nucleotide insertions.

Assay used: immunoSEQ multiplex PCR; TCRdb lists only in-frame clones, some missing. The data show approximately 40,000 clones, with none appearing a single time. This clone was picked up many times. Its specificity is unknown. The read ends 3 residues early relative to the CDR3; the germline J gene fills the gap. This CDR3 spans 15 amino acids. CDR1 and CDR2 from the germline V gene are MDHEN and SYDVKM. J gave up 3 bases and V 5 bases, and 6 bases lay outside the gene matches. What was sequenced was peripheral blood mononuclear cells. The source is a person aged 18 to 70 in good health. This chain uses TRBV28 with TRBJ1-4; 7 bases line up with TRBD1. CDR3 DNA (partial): TGTGCCAGCAGTCAAGGGGGCGCCGCTAATGAAAAA. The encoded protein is CASSQGGAANEK. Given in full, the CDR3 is CASSQGGAANEKLFF.